The 3 T cell receptor beta chains presented below share a single source sample, sequenced in a study of blood T cell repertoires in COVID-19. The repertoire was sequenced with immunoSEQ multiplex PCR; TCRdb's copy has only in-frame clones and lacks some. The table records 210,000 or so clones, roughly four fifths of them present only once. The sequenced sample consisted of PBMCs or T cells enriched from blood (not recorded which). These receptors all stem from a woman aged 45 to 65 who had been exposed to COVID-19.

This chain connects TRBV7-2 to TRBJ2-4, with TRBD2 matching over 7 bases. This CDR3 has 16 residues. J lost 3 bases, V lost 1 base, and 6 bases had no gene match. Germline V CDR1 and CDR2: SGHTA, FQGNSA. The CDR3, as DNA: TGTGCCAGCAGCTTAGAAGGGCGGGGGTTCAAAAACATTCAGTACTTC. The encoded protein is CASSLEGRGFKNIQYF.

The count of this clone is one. The J gene is TRBJ1-3, the V gene TRBV9; 8 nucleotides match TRBD1. Germline CDR1 SGDLS, CDR2 YYNGEE. J gave up 0 bases and V 0 bases, and 2 bases lay outside the gene matches. CDR3 length: 16 residues. CDR3 in amino acids: CASSVVQGGSGNTIYF. In DNA form, the CDR3 reads TGTGCCAGCAGCGTAGTACAGGGGGGCTCTGGAAACACCATATATTTT.

This clone was seen only once. V and J are TRBV24-1 and TRBJ2-5; 10 nucleotides match TRBD1. This CDR3 has 17 residues. Trimming cost V 1 base and J 5 bases; bases outside gene matches: 9. The germline gives CDR1 KGHDR, CDR2 SFDVKD. This chain's CDR3 is CATSDFRQGAGRETQYF. Written as DNA, the CDR3 is TGTGCCACCAGTGATTTCCGACAGGGGGCGGGTAGGGAGACCCAGTACTTC.